This T cell receptor (beta chain) was recorded in a study of response to subunit inactivated influenza vaccine. Study results and caveats: With each seasonal influenza vaccination, the authors suggested, few new T cells are recruited.

TCRdb used MiXCR to reprocess the RT-PCR reads, holding one entry per CDR3 protein. The sample yields more than 250,000 distinct CDR3 sequences, 21% seen once. Germline CDR1 and CDR2: MNHNS and SASEGT. Trimming pared 6 bases from V and 4 bases from J, leaving 13 bases between. The CDR3 consists of 14 residues. Details on this clonotype: What it binds is unknown.

The sequence was collected from a man aged 50-75 years who received an inactivated influenza vaccine. This sequence joins TRBV6-1 and TRBJ1-5; D call uncertain. The sample in question was PBMCs from blood, obtained less than 22 months after vaccination. CDR3 loop: CASSREWANQPQHF. For the CDR3, the DNA is TGTGCCAGCAGCCGGGAGTGGGCGAATCAGCCCCAGCATTTT.